Reported below is one T cell receptor (beta chain). Method: immunoSEQ multiplex PCR; TCRdb's copy keeps in-frame clones and lacks some. The sample contains about 83,000 clones, 70% to 85% of which appear only once. The CDR3 runs 13 residues. CDR1 is SNHLY, CDR2 FYNNEI, per germline. The V end lost 7 bases, the J end lost 4 bases, and 13 bases lay between the germline ends. This record comes from a study of OX40 agonist ivuxolimab in advanced cancers. The genes are TRBV2 and TRBJ1-2, with D tentatively TRBD1 (6 bases). This TCR was sampled from an adult with an advanced solid tumor such as melanoma, head and neck, liver or kidney cancer. The sequences come from CD4+ or CD8+ T cells sorted from blood, collected in a trial of the OX40 agonist ivuxolimab. CDR3 DNA sequence: TGTGCCAGCAAGAGGCAGGGGTTCTATGGCTACACCTTC. This translates into CASKRQGFYGYTF.